This T cell receptor (beta chain) emerged from a study of shared clonotypes between healthy human individuals. Study information: Per donor, three plates held CD4 naive cells, three held CD4 memory, two held CD8 naive and one held CD8 memory. General observations from the study: Non-shared clonotypes displayed generation probabilities falling below those of clonotypes present in all four donors.

J was trimmed by 4 bases and V by 7 bases; bases with no gene match: 11. CDR3 size: 15 residues. Germline lookup yields CDR1 SGHRS and CDR2 YFSETQ. The assay ran at deep level. Replicate sorted-subset PCRs were loaded with around 200 ng DNA, 31,000 or so T cell genomes. Here immunoSEQ multiplex PCR was the method, and the copy in TCRdb shows in-frame clones only, minus some. The sample yields roughly 1,500,000 clones, nearly 99% seen once. As for this clone: Its antigen is still unknown.

Sequenced material: naive CD4+ T cells sorted from blood. Subset of the sample: CD45RA+ positively selected. The rearrangement links TRBV5-1 to TRBJ2-3; 8 nucleotides match TRBD1. This clonotype was sampled from a man aged 30-40 years in good health. The CDR3 coding sequence is TGCGCCAGCGGGCCAGGGGGCGCGTGGCCAGATACGCAGTATTTT. This gives the protein CASGPGGAWPDTQYF.